These 4 T cell receptor beta chains share one sample of origin, sequenced in a study of shared clonotypes between healthy human individuals (dated by TCRdb to 2018 to 2021). The library was obtained by the immunoSEQ multiplex PCR assay. TCRdb provides this immuneACCESS table in a form limited to in-frame rearrangements. Some clones are lacking; in checked studies, under half of them reflect an unresolved V gene, and why the rest are absent is not known. Present in this sample are around 500,000 clones, around four fifths of which were seen just once. The ten top clones hold around 13% of the sample. Material for sequencing was PBMCs. These receptor sequences come from a woman between 35 and 50 years old in good health. Some clones in this sample may be carry-over from other donors' samples.

The chain couples TRBV7-9 to TRBJ2-7; D unclear. This CDR3 comprises 14 residues. The germline V gene encodes CDR1 SEHNR and CDR2 FQNEAQ (reference sequence). V was shortened by 0 bases and J by 3 bases, with 9 bases between the two germline ends. The CDR3 loop is CASSLATLGYEQYF. CDR3 sequence (DNA): TGTGCCAGCAGCTTAGCCACTTTGGGCTACGAGCAGTACTTC.

The chain employs TRBV29-1 and TRBJ2-3, with a tentative D call TRBD2 (6 bases). Germline V gene sequence: CDR1 SQVTM, CDR2 ANQGSEA. The CDR3 is made up of 17 amino acids. V was cut by 0 bases and J by 2 bases, with 18 bases left in between. CDR3 region: CSVEDQFSGVNTDTQYF. The DNA of the CDR3 is TGCAGCGTTGAAGATCAGTTTAGCGGAGTGAACACAGATACGCAGTATTTT.

This clone was recorded a few times. V is TRBV11-2 and J is TRBJ1-2, with a weak D call TRBD1 (6 bases). The CDR3 has 13 amino acids. Germline loops: CDR1 SGHAT, CDR2 FQNNGV. Trimming pared 5 bases from V and 4 bases from J, leaving 11 bases between. As DNA, the CDR3 is TGTGCCAGCAGCCAGGGGACAACCTATGGCTACACCTTC. Its protein is CASSQGTTYGYTF.

V usage is TRBV2 and J usage is TRBJ2-1; D possibly corresponds to TRBD1 (6 bases). V was cut by 7 bases and J by 2 bases, with 15 bases left in between. The germline gives CDR1 SNHLY, CDR2 FYNNEI. There are 15 residues in the CDR3. CDR3 in amino acids: CASTPERGTYNEQFF. CDR3 nucleotides: TGTGCCAGCACCCCGGAGAGGGGGACCTACAATGAGCAGTTCTTC.